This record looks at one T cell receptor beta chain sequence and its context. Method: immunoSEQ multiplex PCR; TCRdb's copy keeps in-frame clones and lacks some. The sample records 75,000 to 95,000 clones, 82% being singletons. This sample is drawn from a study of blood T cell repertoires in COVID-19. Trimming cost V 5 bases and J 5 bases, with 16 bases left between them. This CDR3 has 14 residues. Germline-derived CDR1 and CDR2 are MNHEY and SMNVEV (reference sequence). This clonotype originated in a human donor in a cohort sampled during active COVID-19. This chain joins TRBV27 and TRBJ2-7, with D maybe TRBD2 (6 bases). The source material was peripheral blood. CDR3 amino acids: CASSPTGVRDEQYF. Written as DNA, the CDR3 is TGTGCCAGCAGTCCCACGGGGGTACGGGACGAGCAGTACTTC.